Included here is one T cell receptor (beta chain) sequence, with context. This entry is derived from a study of blood T cell repertoires in COVID-19. Profiled with immunoSEQ multiplex PCR; TCRdb holds only in-frame clones, not every one. The profile covers about 350,000 clones, with around nine tenths appearing a single time and about 0.94% taken by the ten largest. This receptor was taken from a woman aged 25 to 39 who had been exposed to COVID-19. Sequencing was performed on PBMCs or T cells enriched from blood (not recorded which).

CDR3 DNA: TGTGCCAGTAAGGCCCGGGACACCGGGGAGCTGTTTTTT. This codes for CASKARDTGELFF. The chain employs TRBV19 and TRBJ2-2; the D is unclear. Germline CDR1 is LNHDA and CDR2 is SQIVND (reference sequence). Trimming took 7 bases from V and 3 from J, leaving 9 bases between them. The CDR3 contains 13 residues.